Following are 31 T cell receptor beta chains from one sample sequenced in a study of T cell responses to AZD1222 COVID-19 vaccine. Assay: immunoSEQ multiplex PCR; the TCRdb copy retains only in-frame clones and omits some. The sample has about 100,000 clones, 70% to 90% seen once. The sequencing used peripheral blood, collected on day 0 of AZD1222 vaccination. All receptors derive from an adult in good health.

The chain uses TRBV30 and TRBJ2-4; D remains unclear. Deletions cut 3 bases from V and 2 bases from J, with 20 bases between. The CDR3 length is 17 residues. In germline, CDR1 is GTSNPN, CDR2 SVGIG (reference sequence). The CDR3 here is CAWREKGRSGPKNIQYF. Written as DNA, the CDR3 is TGTGCCTGGAGAGAGAAAGGGCGTTCGGGTCCCAAAAACATTCAGTACTTC.

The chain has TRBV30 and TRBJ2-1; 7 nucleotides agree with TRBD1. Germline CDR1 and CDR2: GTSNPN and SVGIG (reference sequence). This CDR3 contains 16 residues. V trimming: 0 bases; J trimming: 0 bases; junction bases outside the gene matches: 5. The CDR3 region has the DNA TGTGCCTGGAGTGTAGAGGGGGCGAGCTCCTACAATGAGCAGTTCTTC. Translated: CAWSVEGASSYNEQFF.

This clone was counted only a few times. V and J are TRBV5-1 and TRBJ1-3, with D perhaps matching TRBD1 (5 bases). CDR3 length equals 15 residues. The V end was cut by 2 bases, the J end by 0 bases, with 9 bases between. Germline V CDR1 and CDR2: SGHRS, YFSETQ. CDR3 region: CASSLPQGSGNTIYF. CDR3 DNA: TGCGCCAGCAGCTTACCTCAGGGCTCTGGAAACACCATATATTTT.

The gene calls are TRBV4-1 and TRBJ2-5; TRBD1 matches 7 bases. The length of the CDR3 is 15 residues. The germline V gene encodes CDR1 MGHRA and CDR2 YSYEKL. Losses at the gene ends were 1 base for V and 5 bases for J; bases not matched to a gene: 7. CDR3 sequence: CASSQGDRAGETQYF. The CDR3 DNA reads TGCGCCAGCAGCCAAGGAGACAGGGCCGGCGAGACCCAGTACTTC.

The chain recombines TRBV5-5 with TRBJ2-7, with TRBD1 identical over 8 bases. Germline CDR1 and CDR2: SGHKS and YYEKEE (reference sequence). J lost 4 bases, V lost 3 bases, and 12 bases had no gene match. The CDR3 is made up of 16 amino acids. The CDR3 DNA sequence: TGTGCCAGCAGCTCGTCCTCGGACAGGGCGCGGTACGAGCAGTACTTC. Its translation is CASSSSSDRARYEQYF.

CDR3 sequence reads: CASSQAGTNYGYTF. In DNA form, the CDR3 reads TGTGCCAGCAGCCAAGCCGGGACGAACTATGGCTACACCTTC. J is TRBJ1-2 and V is TRBV4-2, with D possibly being TRBD1 (5 bases). Germline V CDR1 and CDR2: LGHNA, YNFKEQ. Trimming took 1 base from V and 2 from J, leaving 8 bases between them. This CDR3 spans 14 amino acids.

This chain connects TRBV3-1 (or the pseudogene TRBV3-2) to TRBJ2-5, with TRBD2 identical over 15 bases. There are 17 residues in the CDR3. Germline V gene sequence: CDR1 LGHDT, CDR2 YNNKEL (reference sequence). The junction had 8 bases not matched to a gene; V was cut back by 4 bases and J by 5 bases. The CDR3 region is CASSPRTSGGAKETQYF. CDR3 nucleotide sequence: TGTGCCAGCAGCCCTCGGACTAGCGGGGGGGCTAAGGAGACCCAGTACTTC.

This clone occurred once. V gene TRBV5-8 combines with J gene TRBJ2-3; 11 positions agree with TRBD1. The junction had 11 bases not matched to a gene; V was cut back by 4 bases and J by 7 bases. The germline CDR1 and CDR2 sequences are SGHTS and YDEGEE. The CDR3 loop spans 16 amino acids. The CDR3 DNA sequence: TGTGCCAGCAGCCCGACCGGGACAGGGGGTGGATATACGCAGTATTTT. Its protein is CASSPTGTGGGYTQYF. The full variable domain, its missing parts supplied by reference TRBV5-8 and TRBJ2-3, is EAGVTQSPTHLIKTRGQQATLRCSPISGHTSVYWYQQALGLGLQFLLWYDEGEERNRGNFPPRFSGRQFPNYSSELNVNALELEDSALYLCASSPTGTGGGYTQYFGPGTRLTVL.

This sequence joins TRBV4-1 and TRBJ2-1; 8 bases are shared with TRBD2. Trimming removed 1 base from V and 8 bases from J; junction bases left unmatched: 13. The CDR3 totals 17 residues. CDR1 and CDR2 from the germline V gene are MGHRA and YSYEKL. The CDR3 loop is CASSQGAFRAGVDEQFF. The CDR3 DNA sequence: TGCGCCAGCAGCCAAGGGGCTTTCCGAGCGGGAGTCGATGAGCAGTTCTTC.

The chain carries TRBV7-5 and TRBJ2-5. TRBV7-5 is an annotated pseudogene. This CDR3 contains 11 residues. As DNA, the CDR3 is TGTGCCAGAAGCTTAAGGGAGACCCAGTACTTC. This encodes CARSLRETQYF.

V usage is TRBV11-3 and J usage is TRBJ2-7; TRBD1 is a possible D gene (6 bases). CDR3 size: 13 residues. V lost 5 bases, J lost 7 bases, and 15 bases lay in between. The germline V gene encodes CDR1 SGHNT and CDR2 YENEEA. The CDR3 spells CASSLSVQGEQYF. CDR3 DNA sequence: TGTGCCAGCAGCCTTTCCGTACAGGGTGAGCAGTACTTC.

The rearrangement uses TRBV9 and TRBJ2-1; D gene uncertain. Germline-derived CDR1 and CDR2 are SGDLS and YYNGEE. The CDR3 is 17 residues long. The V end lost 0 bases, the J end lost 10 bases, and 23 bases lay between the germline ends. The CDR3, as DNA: TGTGCCAGCAGCGTAGATGTGCCGGGCTCGATCCTAACGGAGCAGTTCTTC. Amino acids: CASSVDVPGSILTEQFF.

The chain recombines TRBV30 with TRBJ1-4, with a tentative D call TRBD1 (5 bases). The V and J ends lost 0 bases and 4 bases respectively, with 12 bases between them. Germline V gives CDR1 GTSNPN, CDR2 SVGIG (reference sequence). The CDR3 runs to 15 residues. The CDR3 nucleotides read TGTGCCTGGAGTGTACACAGGAAGGTTAATGAAAAACTGTTTTTT. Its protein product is CAWSVHRKVNEKLFF.

The DNA of the CDR3 is TGTGCCAGCAGCGTAGGGGGGAAAATGAACACTGAAGCTTTCTTT. Translating it yields CASSVGGKMNTEAFF. This chain uses TRBV9 with TRBJ1-1, with a weak D call TRBD1 (5 bases). Germline CDR1 reads SGDLS; CDR2 reads YYNGEE. This CDR3 has 15 amino acids. V lost 0 bases and J lost 0, with 9 bases in between.

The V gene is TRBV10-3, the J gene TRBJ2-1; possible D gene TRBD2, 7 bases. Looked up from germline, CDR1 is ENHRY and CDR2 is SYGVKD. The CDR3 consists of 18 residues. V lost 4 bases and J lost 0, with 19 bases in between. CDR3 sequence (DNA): TGTGCCATCAGTGCACTCACTGGGGGGGCAAGCTCCTACAATGAGCAGTTCTTC. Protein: CAISALTGGASSYNEQFF.

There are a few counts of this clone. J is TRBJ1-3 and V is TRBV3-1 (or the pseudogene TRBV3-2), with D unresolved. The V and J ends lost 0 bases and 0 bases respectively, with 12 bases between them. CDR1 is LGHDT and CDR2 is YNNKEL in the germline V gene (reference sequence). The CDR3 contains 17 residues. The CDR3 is CASSQDSSIYSGNTIYF. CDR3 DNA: TGTGCCAGCAGCCAAGATTCTTCGATCTACTCTGGAAACACCATATATTTT.

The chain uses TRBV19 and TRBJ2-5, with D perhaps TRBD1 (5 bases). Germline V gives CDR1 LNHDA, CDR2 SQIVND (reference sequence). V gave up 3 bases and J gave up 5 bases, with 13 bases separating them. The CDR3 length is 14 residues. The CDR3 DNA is TGTGCCAGTAGTATCTCTACAGGATCGGAGACCCAGTACTTC. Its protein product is CASSISTGSETQYF. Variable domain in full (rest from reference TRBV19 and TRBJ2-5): DGGITQSPKYLFRKEGQNVTLSCEQNLNHDAMYWYRQDPGQGLRLIYYSQIVNDFQKGDIAEGYSVSREKKESFPLTVTSAQKNPTAFYLCASSISTGSETQYFGPGTRLLVL.

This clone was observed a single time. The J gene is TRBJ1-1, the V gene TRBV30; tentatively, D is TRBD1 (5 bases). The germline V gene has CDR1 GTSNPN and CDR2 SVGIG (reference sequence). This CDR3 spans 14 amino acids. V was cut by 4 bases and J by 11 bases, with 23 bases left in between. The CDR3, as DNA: TGTGCCTGGACCGCTGGGGGTAGTGGGTTACGGGCTTTCTTT. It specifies CAWTAGGSGLRAFF.

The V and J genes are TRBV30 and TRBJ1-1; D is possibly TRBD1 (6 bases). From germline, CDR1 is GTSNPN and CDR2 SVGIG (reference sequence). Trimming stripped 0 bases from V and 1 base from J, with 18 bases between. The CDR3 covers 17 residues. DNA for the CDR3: TGTGCCTGGAGTGTACGGTTTGGTAACAGGGCGAACACTGAAGCTTTCTTT. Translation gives CAWSVRFGNRANTEAFF.

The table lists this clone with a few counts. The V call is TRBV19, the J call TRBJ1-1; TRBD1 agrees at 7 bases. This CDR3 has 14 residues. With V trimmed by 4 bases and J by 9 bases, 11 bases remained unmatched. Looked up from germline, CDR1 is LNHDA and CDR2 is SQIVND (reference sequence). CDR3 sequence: CASSKGQGGMKAFF. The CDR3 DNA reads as TGTGCCAGTAGTAAAGGGCAGGGGGGTATGAAAGCTTTCTTT. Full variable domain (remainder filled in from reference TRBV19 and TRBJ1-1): DGGITQSPKYLFRKEGQNVTLSCEQNLNHDAMYWYRQDPGQGLRLIYYSQIVNDFQKGDIAEGYSVSREKKESFPLTVTSAQKNPTAFYLCASSKGQGGMKAFFGQGTRLTVV.

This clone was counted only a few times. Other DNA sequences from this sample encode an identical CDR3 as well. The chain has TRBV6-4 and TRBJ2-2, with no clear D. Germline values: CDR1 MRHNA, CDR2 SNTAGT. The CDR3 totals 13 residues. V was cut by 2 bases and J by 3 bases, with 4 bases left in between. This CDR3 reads CASSDRDTGELFF. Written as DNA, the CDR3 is TGTGCCAGCAGTGACCGGGACACCGGGGAGCTGTTTTTT.

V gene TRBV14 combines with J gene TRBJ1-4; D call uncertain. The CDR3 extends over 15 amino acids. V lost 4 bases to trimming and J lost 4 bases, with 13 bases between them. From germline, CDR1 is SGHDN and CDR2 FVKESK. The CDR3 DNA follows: TGTGCCAGCAGCCCTATCTCTGGCGGTAATGAAAAACTGTTTTTT. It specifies CASSPISGGNEKLFF.

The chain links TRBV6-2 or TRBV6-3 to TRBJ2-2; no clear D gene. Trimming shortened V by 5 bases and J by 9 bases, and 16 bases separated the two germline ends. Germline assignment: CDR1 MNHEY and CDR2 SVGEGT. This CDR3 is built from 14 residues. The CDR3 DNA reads TGTGCCAGCAGTCACCCTGGTGGCCCCTGGGAGCTGTTTTTT. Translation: CASSHPGGPWELFF.

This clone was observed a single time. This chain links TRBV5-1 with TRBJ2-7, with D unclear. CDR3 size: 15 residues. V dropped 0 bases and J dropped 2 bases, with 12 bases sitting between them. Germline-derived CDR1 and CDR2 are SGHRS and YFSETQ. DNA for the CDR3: TGCGCCAGCAGCTTGGAGTCGCAAGGGCCCTACGAGCAGTACTTC. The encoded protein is CASSLESQGPYEQYF. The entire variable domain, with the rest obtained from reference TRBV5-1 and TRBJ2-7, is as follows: KAGVTQTPRYLIKTRGQQVTLSCSPISGHRSVSWYQQTPGQGLQFLFEYFSETQRNKGNFPGRFSGRQFSNSRSEMNVSTLELGDSALYLCASSLESQGPYEQYFGPGTRLTVT.

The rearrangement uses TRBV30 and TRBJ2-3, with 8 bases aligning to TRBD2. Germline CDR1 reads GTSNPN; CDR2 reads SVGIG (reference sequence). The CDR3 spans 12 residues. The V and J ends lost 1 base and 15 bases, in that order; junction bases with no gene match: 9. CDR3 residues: CAWSEVAGTSYF. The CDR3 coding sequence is TGTGCCTGGAGTGAGGTAGCGGGAACGTCCTATTTT.

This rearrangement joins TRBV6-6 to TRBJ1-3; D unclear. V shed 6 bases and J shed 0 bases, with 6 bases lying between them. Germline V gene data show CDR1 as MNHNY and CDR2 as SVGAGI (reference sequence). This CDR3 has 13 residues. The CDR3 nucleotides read TGTGCCAGCAGCAAGTACTCTGGAAACACCATATATTTT. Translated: CASSKYSGNTIYF.

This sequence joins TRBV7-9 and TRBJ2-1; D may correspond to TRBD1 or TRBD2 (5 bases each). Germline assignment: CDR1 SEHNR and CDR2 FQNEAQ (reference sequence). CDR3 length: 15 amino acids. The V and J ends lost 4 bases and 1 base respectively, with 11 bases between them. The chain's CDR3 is CASSSDGGSYNEQFF. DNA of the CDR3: TGTGCCAGCAGCTCGGATGGGGGTTCCTACAATGAGCAGTTCTTC.

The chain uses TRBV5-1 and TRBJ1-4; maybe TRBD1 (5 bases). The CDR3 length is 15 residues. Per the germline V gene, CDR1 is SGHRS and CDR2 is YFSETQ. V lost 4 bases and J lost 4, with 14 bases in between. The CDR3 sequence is CASSPGGSNNEKLFF. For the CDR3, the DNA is TGCGCCAGCAGCCCCGGGGGGTCGAATAATGAAAAACTGTTTTTT.

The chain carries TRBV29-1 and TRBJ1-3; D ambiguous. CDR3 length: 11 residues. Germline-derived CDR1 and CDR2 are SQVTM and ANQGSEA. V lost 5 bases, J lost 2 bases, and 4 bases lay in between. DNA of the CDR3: TGCAGCGTTAATACTGGAAACACCATATATTTT. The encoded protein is CSVNTGNTIYF.

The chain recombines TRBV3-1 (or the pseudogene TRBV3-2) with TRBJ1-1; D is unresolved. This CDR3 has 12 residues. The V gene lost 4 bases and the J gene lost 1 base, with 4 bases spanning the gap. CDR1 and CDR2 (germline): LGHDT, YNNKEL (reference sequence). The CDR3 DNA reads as TGTGCCAGCAGCCCCCGGAACACTGAAGCTTTCTTT. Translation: CASSPRNTEAFF.

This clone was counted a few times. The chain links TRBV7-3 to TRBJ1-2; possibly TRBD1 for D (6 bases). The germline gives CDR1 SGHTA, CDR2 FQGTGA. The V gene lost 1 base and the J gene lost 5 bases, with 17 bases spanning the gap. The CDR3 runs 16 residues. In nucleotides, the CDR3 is TGTGCCAGCAGCTTAAAGGGTCGGACAGCTCCTTATGGCTACACCTTC. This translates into CASSLKGRTAPYGYTF.